These T cell receptor beta chains were read from a single sample in a study of T cells in severe cutaneous drug reactions. TCRdb re-called the multiplex PCR reads; every CDR3 protein appears as one record, without DNA. Here the sample table reports about 7,200 distinct CDR3 sequences. Sequencing was done on a sample of cells from a skin blister. Receptor source: a human donor with toxic epidermal necrolysis, a severe cutaneous drug reaction. CDR3s include the opening cysteine and the closing phenylalanine or tryptophan. Fields, in order: clone size, J gene, V gene, CDR3 protein. Where a row states a size, it is once, few, many or the class of an expanded clone; other rows omit it.

NA TRBJ1-3 TRBV28 CASSSPRLGNTIYF
NA TRBJ2-1 TRBV6-2/TRBV6-3 CASSGDRNEQFF
NA TRBJ2-1 TRBV13 CASSLVGYFETSGSSSYNEQFF
NA TRBJ2-7 TRBV28 CASSLIPGAEQYF
NA TRBJ2-1 TRBV12-3/TRBV12-4 CASSPPGREQFF
NA TRBJ2-7 TRBV27 CASSSGTSGSYEQYF
large TRBJ1-2 TRBV2 CASRGWDSYGYTF
NA TRBJ2-6 TRBV2 CAGEGTGANVLTF
NA TRBJ2-1 TRBV27 CASSFGNEQFF
NA TRBJ2-1 TRBV4-1 CASSQEGRELDEQFF
NA TRBJ2-7 TRBV28 CASSPMGGTSYEQYF
NA TRBJ1-1 TRBV6-2/TRBV6-3 CASSYSNTEAFF
NA TRBJ2-7 TRBV7-3 CASSLGPTGYEQYF
NA TRBJ1-1 TRBV28 CASSLSRSTEAFF
medium-sized TRBJ2-5 TRBV6-1 CASSEWLAQQETQYF
NA TRBJ1-5 TRBV12-3/TRBV12-4 CASSFGPRNQPQHF
NA TRBJ2-5 TRBV20-1 CSVPPVEFETQYF
NA TRBJ1-2 TRBV5-4 CASSSPLGTGANYGYTF
NA TRBJ1-3 TRBV30 CAWIPRDRAGNTIYF
NA TRBJ2-1 TRBV19 CASSISGIAYNEQFF
NA TRBJ2-1 TRBV19 CASSDTGGNEQFF
NA TRBJ2-7 TRBV19 CASRGLAGAGAYEQYF
NA TRBJ2-7 TRBV5-6 CASSLRLAGISSYEQYF
NA TRBJ1-3 TRBV13 CASSFGVLSGNTIYF
NA TRBJ1-1 TRBV20-1 CSARVQPWTGDNTEAFF
large TRBJ1-1 TRBV27 CASGPSTGSTEAFF
NA TRBJ1-1 TRBV28 CASSVRRLPNTEAFF
large TRBJ1-5 TRBV28 CASSLVGNQPQHF
NA TRBJ1-2 TRBV27 CASSHRRNYGYTF
NA TRBJ2-7 TRBV20-1 CSAIRLAERYEQYF
NA TRBJ1-1 TRBV5-1 CASSPGVPTEAFF
NA TRBJ2-1 TRBV28 CASSLSPWAAAFF
NA TRBJ2-1 TRBV13 CASGQGDHNEQFF
NA TRBJ2-5 TRBV27 CASKVHPGSQETQYF
NA TRBJ1-1 TRBV29-1 CSATGGNTEAFF
medium-sized TRBJ2-7 TRBV28 CASSSLPADEQYF
medium-sized TRBJ2-7 TRBV29-1 CSAATGSYEQYF
large TRBJ2-5 TRBV18 CASSLRWAGEEETQYF
NA TRBJ2-5 TRBV6-6 CASTDGETQYF